This T cell receptor (beta chain) was profiled in a study of blood T cell repertoires in COVID-19. Study-wide background: Sources were T cells, B-cell-depleted T cells, or PBMCs; the material itself was cDNA or gDNA.

Authors' data handling: By means of reference gene primer amplification, nucleated cell counts were estimated. Generated by immunoSEQ multiplex PCR, the TCRdb table keeps only in-frame clones and is missing some. V and J calls and clone size are as listed in that table; D and trimming were resolved from the DNA. The sample includes about 140,000 clones, 65% to 90% seen only once; the top ten take approximately 8.2%. This clone came up a few times. The length of the CDR3 is 14 residues. The germline V gene encodes CDR1 SGHTA and CDR2 FQGNSA. V dropped 1 base and J dropped 5; count of bases not matched to a gene: 4.

This TCR came from a human donor in a cohort sampled during active COVID-19. The material sequenced was peripheral blood. The chain links TRBV7-2 to TRBJ1-1; 7 bases map to TRBD1. The DNA of the CDR3 is TGTGCCAGCAGCTTAGACAACAGGGGTACTGAAGCTTTCTTT. Its translation is CASSLDNRGTEAFF.